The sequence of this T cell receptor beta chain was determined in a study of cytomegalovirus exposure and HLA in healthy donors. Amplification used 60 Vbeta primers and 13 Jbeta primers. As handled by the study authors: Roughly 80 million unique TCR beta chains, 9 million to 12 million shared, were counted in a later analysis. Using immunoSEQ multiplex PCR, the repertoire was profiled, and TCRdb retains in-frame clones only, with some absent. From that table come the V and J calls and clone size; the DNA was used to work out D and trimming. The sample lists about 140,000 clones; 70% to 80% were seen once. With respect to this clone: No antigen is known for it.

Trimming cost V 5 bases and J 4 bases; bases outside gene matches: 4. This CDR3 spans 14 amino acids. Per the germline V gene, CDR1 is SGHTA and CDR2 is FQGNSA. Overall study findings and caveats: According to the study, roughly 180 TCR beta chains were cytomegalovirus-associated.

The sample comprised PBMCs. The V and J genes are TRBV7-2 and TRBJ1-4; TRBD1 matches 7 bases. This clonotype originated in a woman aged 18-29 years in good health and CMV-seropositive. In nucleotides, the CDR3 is TGTGCCAGCAGCCCAGGACAGGTTAATGAAAAACTGTTTTTT. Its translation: CASSPGQVNEKLFF.